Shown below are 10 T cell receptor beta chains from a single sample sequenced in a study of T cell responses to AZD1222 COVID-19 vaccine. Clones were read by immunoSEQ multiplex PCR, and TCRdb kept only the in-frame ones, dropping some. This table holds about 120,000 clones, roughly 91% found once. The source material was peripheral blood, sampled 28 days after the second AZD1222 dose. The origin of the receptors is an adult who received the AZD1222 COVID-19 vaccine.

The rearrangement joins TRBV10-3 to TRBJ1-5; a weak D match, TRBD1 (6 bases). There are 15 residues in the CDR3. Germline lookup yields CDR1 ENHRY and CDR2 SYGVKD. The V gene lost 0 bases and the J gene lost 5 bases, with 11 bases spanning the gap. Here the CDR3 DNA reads TGTGCCATCAGTGAGTCGCAGGGGCCCCATCAGCCCCAGCATTTT. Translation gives CAISESQGPHQPQHF.

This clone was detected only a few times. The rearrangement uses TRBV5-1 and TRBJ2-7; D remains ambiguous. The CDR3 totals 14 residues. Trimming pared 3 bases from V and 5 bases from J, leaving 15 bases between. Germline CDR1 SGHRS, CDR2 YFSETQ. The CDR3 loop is CASSWAVSRNEQYF. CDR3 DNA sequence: TGCGCCAGCAGCTGGGCGGTATCCCGGAACGAGCAGTACTTC.

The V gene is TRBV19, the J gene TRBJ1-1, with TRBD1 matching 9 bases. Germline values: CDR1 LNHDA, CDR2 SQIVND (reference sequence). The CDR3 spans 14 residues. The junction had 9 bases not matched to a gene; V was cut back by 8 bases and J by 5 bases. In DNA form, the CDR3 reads TGTGCCAGTTCCCCACAGGGGGCGTGGACTGAAGCTTTCTTT. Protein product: CASSPQGAWTEAFF.

The chain's CDR3 is CASSLNPGDTIYF. Here the CDR3 DNA reads TGTGCCAGCAGCTTAAACCCCGGGGACACCATATATTTT. The chain links TRBV7-8 to TRBJ1-3; D unresolved. Trimming took off 2 bases at V and 8 bases at J, with 10 bases between the two ends. The germline gives CDR1 SGHVS, CDR2 FQNEAQ. The CDR3 has 13 amino acids. The full variable domain, its missing parts supplied by reference TRBV7-8 and TRBJ1-3, is GAGVSQSPRYKVAKRGQDVALRCDPISGHVSLFWYQQALGQGPEFLTYFQNEAQLDKSGLPSDRFFAERPEGSVSTLKIQRTQQEDSAVYLCASSLNPGDTIYFGEGSWLTVV.

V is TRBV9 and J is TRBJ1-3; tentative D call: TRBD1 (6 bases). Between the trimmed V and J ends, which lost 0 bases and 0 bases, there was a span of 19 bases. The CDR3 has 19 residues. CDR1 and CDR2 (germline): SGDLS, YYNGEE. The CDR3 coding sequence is TGTGCCAGCAGCGTAGAGTACCCTGACAGGTCCTCCTCTGGAAACACCATATATTTT. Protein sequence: CASSVEYPDRSSSGNTIYF.

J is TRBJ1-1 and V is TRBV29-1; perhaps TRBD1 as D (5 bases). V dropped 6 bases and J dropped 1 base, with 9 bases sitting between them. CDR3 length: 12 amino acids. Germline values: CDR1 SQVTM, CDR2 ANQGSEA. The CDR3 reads CSVTDGNTEAFF. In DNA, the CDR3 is TGCAGCGTGACAGACGGGAACACTGAAGCTTTCTTT.

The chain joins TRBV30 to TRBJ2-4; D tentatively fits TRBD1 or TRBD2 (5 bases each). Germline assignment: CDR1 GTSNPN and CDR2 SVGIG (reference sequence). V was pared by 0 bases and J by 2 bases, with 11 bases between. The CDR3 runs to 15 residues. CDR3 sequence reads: CAWSVNRGPKNIQYF. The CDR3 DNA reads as TGTGCCTGGAGTGTAAATCGGGGACCCAAAAACATTCAGTACTTC.

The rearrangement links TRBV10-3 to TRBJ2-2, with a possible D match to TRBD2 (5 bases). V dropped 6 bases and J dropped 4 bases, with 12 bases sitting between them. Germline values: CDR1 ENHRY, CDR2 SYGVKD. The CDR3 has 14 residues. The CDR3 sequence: CAIRSGVATGELFF. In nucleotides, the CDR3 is TGTGCCATCAGGTCCGGGGTAGCCACCGGGGAGCTGTTTTTT.

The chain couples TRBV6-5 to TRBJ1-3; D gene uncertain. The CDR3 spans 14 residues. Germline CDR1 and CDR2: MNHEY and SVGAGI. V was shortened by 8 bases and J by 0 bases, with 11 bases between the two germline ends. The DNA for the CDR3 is TGTGCCAGCCGCCTCAGTAGCTCTGGAAACACCATATATTTT. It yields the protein CASRLSSSGNTIYF.

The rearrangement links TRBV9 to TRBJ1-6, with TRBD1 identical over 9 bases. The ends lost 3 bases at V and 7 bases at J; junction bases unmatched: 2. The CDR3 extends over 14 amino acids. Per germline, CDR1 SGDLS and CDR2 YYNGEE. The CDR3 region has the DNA TGTGCCAGCAGCGCAGGGACAGGGAATTCACCCCTCCACTTT. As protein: CASSAGTGNSPLHF.